The 24 T cell receptor beta chains below were found in one sample sequenced in a study of blood T cell repertoires in COVID-19. The table came from immunoSEQ multiplex PCR; TCRdb's copy has only in-frame clones and leaves some out. This repertoire shows hundreds of thousands of clones, about 89% found once; its top ten account for approximately 5.5%. Material for sequencing was PBMCs or T cells enriched from blood (not recorded which). Receptors originate from a man between 60 and 75 years old who had recovered from COVID-19.

This chain links TRBV27 with TRBJ2-1; 7 bases agree with TRBD2. The CDR3 extends over 15 amino acids. Trimming cost V 6 bases and J 5 bases; bases outside gene matches: 10. Per the germline V gene, CDR1 is MNHEY and CDR2 is SMNVEV (reference sequence). The CDR3 is CASSIGRAGDNEQFF. Here the CDR3 DNA reads TGTGCCAGCAGCATAGGGAGGGCGGGAGACAATGAGCAGTTCTTC.

This clone was recorded only once. This rearrangement joins TRBV3-1 (or the pseudogene TRBV3-2) to TRBJ2-7, with 10 bases identical to TRBD1. Looked up from germline, CDR1 is LGHDT and CDR2 is YNNKEL (reference sequence). This CDR3 has 14 residues. V dropped 6 bases and J dropped 0; count of bases not matched to a gene: 2. This CDR3 reads CASSRQGASYEQYF. DNA of the CDR3: TGTGCCAGCAGTCGACAGGGGGCCTCCTACGAGCAGTACTTC.

This clone was seen a handful of times. The V gene is TRBV5-1, the J gene TRBJ1-3; 7 positions agree with TRBD1. The CDR3 is 16 amino acids. Losses at the gene ends were 2 bases for V and 0 bases for J; bases not matched to a gene: 5. CDR1 and CDR2 from the germline V gene are SGHRS and YFSETQ. CDR3 sequence reads: CASSLPTGTSGNTIYF. For the CDR3, the DNA is TGCGCCAGCAGCTTACCGACAGGGACCTCTGGAAACACCATATATTTT.

The V gene is TRBV2, the J gene TRBJ2-2; 13 bases map to TRBD2. The CDR3 extends over 16 amino acids. Germline lookup yields CDR1 SNHLY and CDR2 FYNNEI. The trim removed 6 bases at V and 6 bases at J, leaving 7 bases unmatched. DNA for the CDR3: TGTGCCAGCAGACCGGGACTAGCGGGATGGGCCGGGGAGCTGTTTTTT. It yields the protein CASRPGLAGWAGELFF.

The V and J genes are TRBV7-9 and TRBJ2-5; 11 bases are a match to TRBD2. The ends lost 5 bases at V and 4 bases at J; junction bases unmatched: 6. The CDR3 contains 15 residues. Germline V lookup: CDR1 SEHNR, CDR2 FQNEAQ (reference sequence). The CDR3 DNA reads TGTGCCAGCAGCGATACCGGGACTAGCGGAGAGACCCAGTACTTC. The encoded protein is CASSDTGTSGETQYF. Complete variable domain (other parts from reference TRBV7-9 and TRBJ2-5): DTGVSQNPRHKITKRGQNVTFRCDPISEHNRLYWYRQTLGQGPEFLTYFQNEAQLEKSRLLSDRFSAERPKGSFSTLEIQRTEQGDSAMYLCASSDTGTSGETQYFGPGTRLLVL.

This sequence joins TRBV11-1 and TRBJ2-3; the match to TRBD2 covers 9 bases. The CDR3 is 16 amino acids. CDR1 and CDR2 from the germline V gene are SGHAT and FQDESV (reference sequence). V shed 2 bases, J shed 2 bases, and the junction held 5 bases outside the gene matches. In DNA form, the CDR3 reads TGTGCCAGCAGCTTATGGGCGGGAGGGTCCACAGATACGCAGTATTTT. As protein: CASSLWAGGSTDTQYF.

This clone was observed a single time. The chain is built from TRBV19 and TRBJ2-1; D unresolved. V was pared by 11 bases and J by 3 bases, with 17 bases between. Germline V gene lookup returns CDR1 LNHDA and CDR2 SQIVND (reference sequence). The CDR3 extends over 14 amino acids. In DNA, the CDR3 is TGTGCCGCGGCCATCGGCTACAACTACAATGAGCAGTTCTTC. This gives the protein CAAAIGYNYNEQFF.

V usage is TRBV30 and J usage is TRBJ2-4; 12 positions match TRBD1. The CDR3 contains 19 residues. Germline trimming cut 2 bases from V and 4 bases from J; bases unmatched to any gene: 15. Germline-derived CDR1 and CDR2 are GTSNPN and SVGIG (reference sequence). This CDR3 is CAWSLEPGQGAMRKNIQYF. The CDR3 region has the DNA TGTGCCTGGAGTTTGGAACCGGGACAGGGGGCGATGAGGAAAAACATTCAGTACTTC.

The chain employs TRBV4-2 and TRBJ2-3, with D possibly TRBD1 on 6 matching bases. The CDR3 length is 16 residues. Germline CDR1 LGHNA, CDR2 YNFKEQ. Trimming took off 0 bases at V and 2 bases at J, with 12 bases between the two ends. CDR3 nucleotides: TGTGCCAGCAGCCAAGAAGGACAGCGGTACACAGATACGCAGTATTTT. It codes for CASSQEGQRYTDTQYF.

This CDR3 reads CASSRQGPGDEQFF. The CDR3, as DNA: TGTGCCAGCAGTCGACAGGGTCCAGGGGATGAGCAGTTCTTC. The chain couples TRBV5-4 to TRBJ2-1; TRBD1 matches at 7 bases. The V gene's germline CDR1 is SGHNT and CDR2 YYREEE (reference sequence). The V and J ends lost 5 bases and 8 bases, in that order; junction bases with no gene match: 10. This CDR3 spans 14 amino acids.

The chain is built from TRBV6-2 or TRBV6-3 and TRBJ2-3, with unresolved D. V lost 3 bases and J 11 bases, leaving 12 bases between the germline ends. Germline V lookup: CDR1 MNHEY, CDR2 SVGEGT. This CDR3 has 12 residues. CDR3 region: CASSYQDYMQYF. The CDR3 DNA follows: TGTGCCAGCAGTTATCAGGATTATATGCAGTATTTT.

This chain uses TRBV18 with TRBJ2-7; TRBD2 might be the D (5 bases). In germline, CDR1 is KGHSH, CDR2 LQKENI. V lost 1 base to trimming and J lost 0 bases, with 7 bases between them. This CDR3 is 14 amino acids long. The CDR3 loop is CASSPREGSYEQYF. In DNA, the CDR3 is TGTGCCAGCTCACCACGAGAGGGCTCCTACGAGCAGTACTTC.

The chain uses TRBV11-2 and TRBJ2-1, with a tentative D call TRBD2 (6 bases). CDR3 length equals 14 residues. Between the trimmed V and J ends, which lost 8 bases and 2 bases, there was a span of 13 bases. From germline, CDR1 is SGHAT and CDR2 FQNNGV. CDR3 amino acids: CASSTAGPYNEQFF. CDR3 in DNA: TGTGCCAGCTCTACCGCGGGACCCTACAATGAGCAGTTCTTC.

The chain has TRBV18 and TRBJ2-3, with unresolved D. The V gene lost 3 bases and the J gene lost 0 bases, with 13 bases spanning the gap. Germline V gene lookup returns CDR1 KGHSH and CDR2 LQKENI. The CDR3 length is 16 residues. The CDR3 coding sequence is TGTGCCAGCTCACCCAGAGGAGTAATTAGCACAGATACGCAGTATTTT. Amino acid sequence: CASSPRGVISTDTQYF.

There are a few counts of this clone. The V and J genes are TRBV24-1 and TRBJ1-1, with 11 bases aligning to TRBD1. The CDR3 sequence is 15 residues long. Germline-derived CDR1 and CDR2 are KGHDR and SFDVKD. J lost 3 bases, V lost 3 bases, and 2 bases had no gene match. CDR3 sequence: CATSDRDRGDTEAFF. CDR3 coding DNA: TGTGCCACCAGTGATCGGGACAGGGGGGACACTGAAGCTTTCTTT.

The rearrangement links TRBV28 to TRBJ1-1; D not resolved. The CDR3 sequence is 15 residues long. Germline V lookup: CDR1 MDHEN, CDR2 SYDVKM. The V end was cut by 5 bases, the J end by 2 bases, with 15 bases between. CDR3 protein: CASSRPGARNTEAFF. The CDR3 region has the DNA TGTGCCAGCAGTCGGCCCGGAGCAAGAAACACTGAAGCTTTCTTT.

The rearrangement joins TRBV4-2 to TRBJ2-7, with 8 bases that match TRBD2. Germline lookup yields CDR1 LGHNA and CDR2 YNFKEQ. J gave up 3 bases and V 4 bases, and 5 bases lay outside the gene matches. This CDR3 has 14 residues. The CDR3 DNA reads as TGTGCCAGCAGCCCACCGGGACTAGGCTACGAGCAGTACTTC. Translated: CASSPPGLGYEQYF.

The chain uses TRBV19 and TRBJ1-5; no firm D call. Trimming took 6 bases from V and 5 from J, leaving 14 bases between them. Germline-derived CDR1 and CDR2 are LNHDA and SQIVND (reference sequence). CDR3 size: 14 residues. Here the CDR3 reads CASSPERAHQPQHF. The DNA of the CDR3 is TGTGCCAGTAGCCCCGAGAGGGCCCATCAGCCCCAGCATTTT.

A single count supports this clone. The genes are TRBV27 and TRBJ1-1, with no clear D. The ends were cut back, 3 bases at V and 0 bases at J, with 8 bases in the middle. Germline CDR1 reads MNHEY; CDR2 reads SMNVEV (reference sequence). CDR3 size: 14 residues. The chain's CDR3 is CASSFNGVNTEAFF. The CDR3 DNA sequence: TGTGCCAGCAGTTTTAACGGTGTGAACACTGAAGCTTTCTTT.

The chain has TRBV28 and TRBJ2-3; 12 positions match TRBD2. Trimming cost V 4 bases and J 4 bases; bases outside gene matches: 15. The germline V gene has CDR1 MDHEN and CDR2 SYDVKM. The CDR3 has 19 residues. The CDR3 protein is CASSSTRGLAGSPPDTQYF. CDR3 sequence (DNA): TGTGCCAGCAGTTCAACCCGTGGACTAGCGGGATCTCCCCCAGATACGCAGTATTTT.

The V and J genes are TRBV5-6 and TRBJ2-3, with TRBD2 matching 8 bases. The CDR3 totals 19 residues. CDR1 and CDR2 from the germline V gene are SGHDT and YYEEEE. Trimming removed 0 bases from V and 2 bases from J; junction bases left unmatched: 14. The CDR3 sequence is CASSLVVWASGSFTDTQYF. CDR3 DNA: TGTGCCAGCAGCTTGGTTGTTTGGGCGAGCGGGAGTTTCACAGATACGCAGTATTTT.

The J gene is TRBJ1-1, the V gene TRBV7-9, with TRBD1 as a possible D gene (5 bases). The V end was cut by 3 bases, the J end by 4 bases, with 15 bases between. Germline CDR1 and CDR2: SEHNR and FQNEAQ (reference sequence). The CDR3 is 15 amino acids. CDR3 bases: TGTGCCAGCAGCTTTTCGGGGGTGCGAGGCACTGAAGCTTTCTTT. Translating gives CASSFSGVRGTEAFF.

This clone was detected only a few times. This chain uses TRBV29-1 with TRBJ1-2, with D perhaps TRBD1 (5 bases). The CDR3 spans 14 residues. Germline V CDR1 and CDR2: SQVTM, ANQGSEA. V lost 6 bases, J lost 0 bases, and 14 bases lay in between. CDR3: CSVQDTRANYGYTF. The CDR3 region has the DNA TGCAGCGTCCAGGACACCAGGGCTAACTATGGCTACACCTTC.

The CDR3 nucleotides are TGCGCCAGCAGCCCCGGGGGGGAGAGAAACATTCAGTACTTC. Translating gives CASSPGGERNIQYF. V gene TRBV5-1 combines with J gene TRBJ2-4, with TRBD2 matching over 8 bases. V was pared by 4 bases and J by 6 bases, with 6 bases of the junction left unmatched. CDR3 size: 14 residues. Germline V gene data show CDR1 as SGHRS and CDR2 as YFSETQ.